This T cell receptor (beta chain) was recorded in a study of cytomegalovirus exposure and HLA in healthy donors. At the level of the study: A prior study identified 110 million or so unique TCR beta sequences from about 179 million T cells.

General study results and limits: Being productive about 87% or about 30% of the time was typical of most TCR beta V segments in an earlier analysis.

Amplification used 60 Vbeta primers and 13 Jbeta primers. In the original analysis: About 10 million of 75 million to 85 million unique TCR beta chains were shared, per a later count. Generated by immunoSEQ multiplex PCR, the TCRdb table keeps only in-frame clones and is missing some. The V and J calls and clone size are taken from that table; D and trimming were inferred from the DNA. The sample has around 100,000 clones; over 60% are singletons. Remarks on this clone: The antigen is not known.

Germline CDR1 is MNHEY and CDR2 is SMNVEV (reference sequence). This CDR3 contains 15 residues. V was clipped by 6 bases and J by 4 bases; unmatched bases: 8. This clonotype was sampled from a man aged 25-45 years in good health and CMV-seronegative. The sequenced sample consisted of PBMCs. V is TRBV27 and J is TRBJ1-2, with TRBD1 identical over 10 bases. CDR3 DNA: TGTGCCAGCAGACCCGACAGGGGGCTTTTCTATGGCTACACCTTC. This translates into CASRPDRGLFYGYTF.